These 10 T cell receptor beta chains originate from one sample sequenced in a study of blood T cells in healthy people across ages. A second roughly 7 to 11 cycle PCR used barcoded and J-beta primers. TCRdb re-called the 5' RACE reads through MiXCR, storing one row per CDR3 protein. The table shows hundreds of thousands of distinct CDR3 sequences, with roughly three fifths occurring only once. The sample taken for sequencing was blood. The receptors were gathered from a man between 40 and 49 years old in good health.

This chain links TRBV7-9 with TRBJ1-1; 9 bases match TRBD1. Germline V gene data show CDR1 as SEHNR and CDR2 as FQNEAQ (reference sequence). V was clipped by 5 bases and J by 5 bases; unmatched bases: 6. CDR3 length: 14 amino acids. The CDR3 DNA sequence: TGTGCCAGCAGCCCACAGGGGGCAGGGACTGAAGCTTTCTTT. As protein: CASSPQGAGTEAFF.

This rearrangement joins TRBV5-1 to TRBJ2-4; 9 positions agree with TRBD1. CDR1 is SGHRS, CDR2 YFSETQ, per germline. The CDR3 is 18 residues long. V shed 2 bases, J shed 2 bases, and the junction held 11 bases outside the gene matches. CDR3 region: CASSFLPTGGASKNIQYF. The CDR3 DNA is TGCGCCAGCAGCTTCCTACCTACAGGGGGCGCCTCCAAAAACATTCAGTACTTC.

The chain combines TRBV7-3 with TRBJ2-3; maybe TRBD1 (5 bases). Trimming shortened V by 5 bases and J by 1 base, and 10 bases separated the two germline ends. The CDR3 is 14 residues long. Germline loops: CDR1 SGHTA, CDR2 FQGTGA. CDR3 region: CASSPKGRTDTQYF. CDR3 bases: TGTGCCAGCAGCCCAAAGGGGCGCACAGATACGCAGTATTTT.

The chain is built from TRBV9 and TRBJ1-2; D uncertain. Germline-derived CDR1 and CDR2 are SGDLS and YYNGEE. This CDR3 has 11 residues. The V end was cut by 3 bases, the J end by 3 bases, with 3 bases between. The CDR3 DNA reads TGTGCCAGCAGCGCTTACTATGGCTACACCTTC. Its translation: CASSAYYGYTF.

Only a few counts were recorded for this clonotype. The gene calls are TRBV7-9 and TRBJ2-6; 7 bases fit TRBD1. In germline, CDR1 is SEHNR, CDR2 FQNEAQ (reference sequence). After removal of 4 bases from V and 2 bases from J, the junction contained 2 bases not matched to a gene. CDR3 length equals 15 residues. The CDR3 spells CASSYRGAGANVLTF. The DNA for the CDR3 is TGTGCCAGCAGCTACAGGGGCGCTGGGGCCAACGTCCTGACTTTC.

The chain employs TRBV2 and TRBJ2-7; D is unresolved. With 7 bases removed from V and 6 bases from J, the gap between germline ends came to 16 bases. Germline V gives CDR1 SNHLY, CDR2 FYNNEI. This CDR3 spans 13 amino acids. In DNA form, the CDR3 reads TGTGCCAGCATCAAGGCTTCGGGCGGCGAGCAGTACTTC. Its translation: CASIKASGGEQYF.

CDR3 loop: CASRHRLAPDYEQYF. The CDR3 region has the DNA TGTGCCAGCAGGCACCGACTAGCGCCAGATTACGAGCAGTACTTC. The chain is built from TRBV28 and TRBJ2-5, with 8 bases aligning to TRBD2. TRBJ2-7 matches the DNA end more closely, so the J call is doubtful. This CDR3 region has 15 residues. CDR1 is MDHEN and CDR2 is SYDVKM in the germline V gene.

This sequence joins TRBV4-1 and TRBJ2-1; D is unclear. Gene TRBJ2-7 matches the end of the DNA better, so the J call may be wrong. CDR1 is MGHRA and CDR2 is YSYEKL in the germline V gene. There are 17 residues in the CDR3. DNA for the CDR3: TGCGCCAGCAGCCTGCCCCGGAGCGATAGCTCCTACAATGAGCAGTACTTC. Its translation is CASSLPRSDSSYNEQYF.

This clonotype was counted between two and nine times. The chain recombines TRBV12-3 or TRBV12-4 with TRBJ2-1; D uncertain. The V end lost 5 bases, the J end lost 3 bases, and 8 bases lay between the germline ends. The length of the CDR3 is 13 residues. CDR3: CASSLQYYNEQFF. Here the CDR3 DNA reads TGTGCCAGCAGTCTCCAATACTACAATGAGCAGTTCTTC.

The chain employs TRBV27 and TRBJ2-5, with 10 bases identical to TRBD1. V dropped 5 bases and J dropped 7; count of bases not matched to a gene: 10. Germline V CDR1 and CDR2: MNHEY, SMNVEV (reference sequence). The CDR3 loop spans 15 amino acids. In DNA, the CDR3 is TGTGCCAGCAGTCCATCCGGGACAGGGGCTGGGACCCAGTACTTC. Residues: CASSPSGTGAGTQYF.